A single sample is the source of the 21 T cell receptor beta chains below, sequenced in a study of blood T cell repertoires in COVID-19. This table comes from immunoSEQ multiplex PCR, and its TCRdb copy is limited to in-frame clones, with some not included. The table lists 88,000 or so clones, more than 65% of them singletons, with about 4% in the top ten. The sample consisted of peripheral blood. These receptors were taken from a man in his 60s with acute or convalescent COVID-19.

The chain carries TRBV19 and TRBJ2-1; a weak D match, TRBD2 (6 bases). Trimming took 3 bases from V and 2 from J, leaving 14 bases between them. CDR1 and CDR2 from the germline V gene are LNHDA and SQIVND (reference sequence). CDR3 length equals 16 residues. CDR3 sequence: CASSMRGGSAYNEQFF. The DNA of the CDR3 is TGTGCCAGTAGTATGCGGGGCGGTAGCGCCTACAATGAGCAGTTCTTC.

The rearrangement uses TRBV5-5 and TRBJ1-5; D perhaps matches TRBD1 (5 bases). The length of the CDR3 is 13 residues. Germline V gene data show CDR1 as SGHKS and CDR2 as YYEKEE (reference sequence). The V gene lost 0 bases and the J gene lost 9 bases, with 10 bases spanning the gap. CDR3 nucleotide sequence: TGTGCCAGCAGCTTGGCAGGGATACTGCCCCAGCATTTT. Protein sequence: CASSLAGILPQHF.

The J gene is TRBJ2-7, the V gene TRBV4-3; D uncertain. V lost 1 base and J 3 bases, leaving 7 bases between the germline ends. The CDR3 has 13 amino acids. Germline-derived CDR1 and CDR2 are LGHNA and YSLEER. The CDR3 here is CASSQAQHYEQYF. CDR3 nucleotides: TGCGCCAGCAGCCAAGCACAGCACTACGAGCAGTACTTC.

The genes are TRBV9 and TRBJ1-3; 11 bases align to TRBD1. Losses at the gene ends were 0 bases for V and 3 bases for J; bases not matched to a gene: 2. The CDR3 has 16 amino acids. The germline V gene encodes CDR1 SGDLS and CDR2 YYNGEE. The CDR3 is CASSVAGQGVGNTIYF. For the CDR3, the DNA is TGTGCCAGCAGCGTAGCGGGACAGGGGGTTGGAAACACCATATATTTT.

V is TRBV20-1 and J is TRBJ1-4, with no clear D. This CDR3 is built from 14 residues. CDR1 and CDR2 (germline): DFQATT, SNEGSKA (reference sequence). V was pared by 3 bases and J by 0 bases, with 8 bases between. The CDR3 reads CSASYRPTNEKLFF. CDR3 coding DNA: TGCAGTGCTAGTTACAGACCAACTAATGAAAAACTGTTTTTT.

This sequence joins TRBV4-3 and TRBJ2-5; the match to TRBD1 covers 7 bases. Germline CDR1 is LGHNA and CDR2 is YSLEER. The length of the CDR3 is 13 residues. V dropped 3 bases and J dropped 5; count of bases not matched to a gene: 3. DNA of the CDR3: TGCGCCAGCAGCCAGACAGGGCTCGAGACCCAGTACTTC. Its protein product is CASSQTGLETQYF.

The chain couples TRBV7-9 to TRBJ2-5; weak D call: TRBD2 (6 bases). V was clipped by 1 base and J by 0 bases, with 18 bases between them. CDR3 size: 18 residues. Germline-derived CDR1 and CDR2 are SEHNR and FQNEAQ (reference sequence). In nucleotides, the CDR3 is TGTGCCAGCAGCTTAGTATATATCTCCCCGGGGGACCAAGAGACCCAGTACTTC. This codes for CASSLVYISPGDQETQYF.

The chain combines TRBV11-2 with TRBJ1-4, with 12 bases that match TRBD1. V trimming: 5 bases; J trimming: 10 bases; junction bases outside the gene matches: 14. Germline V CDR1 and CDR2: SGHAT, FQNNGV. The CDR3 has 17 amino acids. CDR3 DNA: TGTGCCAGCAGCCCCCATGGCACCGGGACAGGGGGCGGAAAACTGTTTTTT. It translates to CASSPHGTGTGGGKLFF.

The rearrangement links TRBV19 to TRBJ2-7; TRBD1 matches at 10 bases. CDR1 LNHDA and CDR2 SQIVND come from the germline V gene (reference sequence). V was pared by 10 bases and J by 6 bases, with 12 bases of the junction left unmatched. The CDR3 covers 14 residues. CDR3 nucleotide sequence: TGTGCCACAAATACCGGGACAGGGGTTCTCGAGCAGTACTTC. Translated, it gives CATNTGTGVLEQYF.

This clone was picked up a small number of times. The V call is TRBV30, the J call TRBJ1-1, with a tentative D call TRBD1 (6 bases). Germline V CDR1 and CDR2: GTSNPN, SVGIG (reference sequence). V lost 2 bases, J lost 0 bases, and 13 bases lay in between. CDR3 length: 15 residues. The DNA for the CDR3 is TGTGCCTGGAGTACCTCGACAGGCATGAACACTGAAGCTTTCTTT. Translation gives CAWSTSTGMNTEAFF.

The V and J genes are TRBV11-2 and TRBJ2-2; weak D call: TRBD2 (6 bases). The germline CDR1 and CDR2 sequences are SGHAT and FQNNGV. The CDR3 extends over 13 amino acids. The V gene lost 6 bases and the J gene lost 4 bases, with 9 bases spanning the gap. The CDR3 reads CASSPAGTGELFF. Here the CDR3 DNA reads TGTGCCAGCAGTCCAGCGGGCACCGGGGAGCTGTTTTTT. Full variable domain (rest looked up from reference TRBV11-2 and TRBJ2-2): EAGVAQSPRYKIIEKRQSVAFWCNPISGHATLYWYQQILGQGPKLLIQFQNNGVVDDSQLPKDRFSAERLKGVDSTLKIQPAKLEDSAVYLCASSPAGTGELFFGEGSRLTVL.

The rearrangement uses TRBV7-8 and TRBJ1-2, with a tentative D call TRBD1 (6 bases). CDR3 length: 15 residues. Trimming pared 0 bases from V and 8 bases from J, leaving 16 bases between. The germline CDR1 and CDR2 sequences are SGHVS and FQNEAQ. This chain's CDR3 is CASSLAGGGIHGYTF. CDR3 bases: TGTGCCAGCAGCTTAGCGGGAGGGGGGATACACGGCTACACCTTC. Drawing the rest from reference TRBV7-8 and TRBJ1-2, the complete variable domain is GAGVSQSPRYKVAKRGQDVALRCDPISGHVSLFWYQQALGQGPEFLTYFQNEAQLDKSGLPSDRFFAERPEGSVSTLKIQRTQQEDSAVYLCASSLAGGGIHGYTFGSGTRLTVV.

The chain carries TRBV6-2 or TRBV6-3 and TRBJ1-1; 11 positions agree with TRBD1. CDR1 and CDR2 from the germline V gene are MNHEY and SVGEGT. With V trimmed by 5 bases and J by 3 bases, 8 bases remained unmatched. The CDR3 sequence is 16 residues long. CDR3 DNA: TGTGCCAGCAGTACGGGACAGGGGGTGCGATACACTGAAGCTTTCTTT. Translation gives CASSTGQGVRYTEAFF.

The chain carries TRBV5-6 and TRBJ1-5, with TRBD1 matching over 8 bases. The ends lost 0 bases at V and 4 bases at J; junction bases unmatched: 12. CDR1 is SGHDT, CDR2 YYEEEE, per germline. The CDR3 has 18 residues. For the CDR3, the DNA is TGTGCCAGCAGCTTGGCCAACGGACAGGGATTTGTAAATCAGCCCCAGCATTTT. This encodes CASSLANGQGFVNQPQHF.

The chain joins TRBV7-2 to TRBJ2-1, with 8 bases lining up with TRBD2. In germline, CDR1 is SGHTA, CDR2 FQGNSA. Losses at the gene ends were 5 bases for V and 15 bases for J; bases not matched to a gene: 9. This CDR3 has 12 amino acids. CDR3 in amino acids: CASSPRLAIMFF. The CDR3 bases are TGTGCCAGCAGCCCTCGACTAGCGATTATGTTCTTC. The full variable domain, in which reference TRBV7-2 and TRBJ2-1 provide the parts outside the CDR3, is GAGVSQSPSNKVTEKGKDVELRCDPISGHTALYWYRQSLGQGLEFLIYFQGNSAPDKSGLPSDRFSAERTGGSVSTLTIQRTQQEDSAVYLCASSPRLAIMFFGPGTRLTVL.

The chain links TRBV5-1 to TRBJ2-7; the match to TRBD2 covers 8 bases. V was clipped by 4 bases and J by 6 bases; unmatched bases: 9. The CDR3 extends over 14 amino acids. Germline CDR1 reads SGHRS; CDR2 reads YFSETQ. DNA of the CDR3: TGCGCCAGCAGCCCCCCTCGGGAGGGCTCCGAGCAGTACTTC. It specifies CASSPPREGSEQYF.

Only one count was recorded for this clone. V and J are TRBV4-1 and TRBJ1-6, with TRBD1 identical over 7 bases. The trim removed 3 bases at V and 8 bases at J, leaving 1 base unmatched. The CDR3 is 13 residues long. The germline gives CDR1 MGHRA, CDR2 YSYEKL. CDR3 in amino acids: CASSQTGYSPLHF. CDR3 DNA sequence: TGCGCCAGCAGCCAGACAGGGTATTCACCCCTCCACTTT.

The J gene is TRBJ2-7, the V gene TRBV3-1 (or the pseudogene TRBV3-2), with 15 bases fitting TRBD2. V lost 4 bases, J lost 5 bases, and 6 bases stayed unmatched. Germline CDR1 is LGHDT and CDR2 is YNNKEL (reference sequence). The CDR3 extends over 16 amino acids. CDR3 in amino acids: CASSPPGLAGGHEQYF. DNA of the CDR3: TGTGCCAGCAGCCCTCCGGGACTAGCGGGAGGTCACGAGCAGTACTTC.

This clone occurred a few times. The chain combines TRBV25-1 with TRBJ2-7, with a tentative D call TRBD1 (6 bases). Trimming cost V 10 bases and J 3 bases, with 19 bases left between them. There are 14 residues in the CDR3. Per the germline V gene, CDR1 is MGHDK and CDR2 is SYGVNS. CDR3 bases: TGTGCCACCGCGGACAGATTGCCCCACTACGAGCAGTACTTC. Its translation is CATADRLPHYEQYF.

The DNA of the CDR3 is TGTGCCTGGAGTTATGGAGATAATTCACCCCTCCACTTT. Amino acids: CAWSYGDNSPLHF. The V call is TRBV30, the J call TRBJ1-6; D gene uncertain. In germline, CDR1 is GTSNPN, CDR2 SVGIG (reference sequence). This CDR3 contains 13 residues. V was cut by 2 bases and J by 5 bases, with 7 bases left in between.

The chain recombines TRBV15 with TRBJ1-2, with 9 bases aligning to TRBD1. In germline, CDR1 is LNHNV, CDR2 YYDKDF (reference sequence). CDR3 length equals 15 residues. V was clipped by 5 bases and J by 5 bases; unmatched bases: 9. The CDR3 loop reads CATSPHRGLGYGYTF. The CDR3 bases are TGTGCCACCAGCCCTCACAGGGGGCTGGGATATGGCTACACCTTC.